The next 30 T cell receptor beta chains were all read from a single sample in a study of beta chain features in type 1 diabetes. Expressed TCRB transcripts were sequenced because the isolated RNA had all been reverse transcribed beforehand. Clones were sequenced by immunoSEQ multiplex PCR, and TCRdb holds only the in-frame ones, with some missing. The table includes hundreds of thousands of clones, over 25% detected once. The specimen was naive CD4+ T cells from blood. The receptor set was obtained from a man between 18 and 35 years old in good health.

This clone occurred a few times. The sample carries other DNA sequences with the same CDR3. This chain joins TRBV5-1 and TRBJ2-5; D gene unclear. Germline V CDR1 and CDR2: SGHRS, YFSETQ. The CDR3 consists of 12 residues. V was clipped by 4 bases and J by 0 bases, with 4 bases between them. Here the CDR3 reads CASSLYQETQYF. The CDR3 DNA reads TGCGCCAGCAGCCTGTACCAAGAGACCCAGTACTTC.

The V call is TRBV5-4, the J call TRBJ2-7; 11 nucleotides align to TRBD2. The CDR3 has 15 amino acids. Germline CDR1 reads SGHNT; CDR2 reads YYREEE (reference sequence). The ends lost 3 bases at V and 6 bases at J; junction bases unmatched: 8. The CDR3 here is CASSSALAGGIEQYF. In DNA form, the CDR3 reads TGTGCCAGCAGCTCTGCTCTAGCGGGAGGAATCGAGCAGTACTTC.

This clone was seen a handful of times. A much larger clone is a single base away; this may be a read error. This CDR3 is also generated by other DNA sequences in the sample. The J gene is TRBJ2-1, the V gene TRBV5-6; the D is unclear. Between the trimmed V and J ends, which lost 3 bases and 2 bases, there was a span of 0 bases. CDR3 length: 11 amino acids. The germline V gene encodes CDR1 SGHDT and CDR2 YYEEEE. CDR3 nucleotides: TGTGCCAGCAGCTCCTACAATGAGCAGTTCTTC. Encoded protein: CASSSYNEQFF.

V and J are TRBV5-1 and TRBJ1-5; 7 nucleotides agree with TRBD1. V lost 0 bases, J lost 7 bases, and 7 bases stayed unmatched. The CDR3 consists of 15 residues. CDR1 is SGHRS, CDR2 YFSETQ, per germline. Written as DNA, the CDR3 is TGCGCCAGCAGCTTGGAAGGCCAGGGGGGACAGCCCCAGCATTTT. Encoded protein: CASSLEGQGGQPQHF.

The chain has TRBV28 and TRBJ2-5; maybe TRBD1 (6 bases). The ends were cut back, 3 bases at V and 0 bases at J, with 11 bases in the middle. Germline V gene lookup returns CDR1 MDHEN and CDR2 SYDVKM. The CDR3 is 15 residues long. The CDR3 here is CASSLAGADQETQYF. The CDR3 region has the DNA TGTGCCAGCAGTTTGGCAGGGGCCGACCAAGAGACCCAGTACTTC.

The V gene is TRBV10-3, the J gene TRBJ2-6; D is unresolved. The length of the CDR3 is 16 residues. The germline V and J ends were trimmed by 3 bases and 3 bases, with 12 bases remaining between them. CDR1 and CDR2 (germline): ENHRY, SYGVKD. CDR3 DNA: TGTGCCATCAGTGACCACGTAGGGTATGGGGCCAACGTCCTGACTTTC. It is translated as CAISDHVGYGANVLTF.

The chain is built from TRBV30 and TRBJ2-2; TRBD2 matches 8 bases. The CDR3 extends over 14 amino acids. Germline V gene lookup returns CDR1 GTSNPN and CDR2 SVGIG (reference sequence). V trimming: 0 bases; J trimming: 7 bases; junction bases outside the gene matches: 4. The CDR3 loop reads CAWSVRLAGGELFF. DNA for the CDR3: TGTGCCTGGAGTGTAAGGCTAGCGGGCGGGGAGCTGTTTTTT.

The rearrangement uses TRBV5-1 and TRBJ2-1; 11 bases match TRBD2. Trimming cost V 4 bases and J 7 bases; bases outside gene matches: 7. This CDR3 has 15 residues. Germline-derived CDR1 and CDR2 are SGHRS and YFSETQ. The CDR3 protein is CASSKTSGTFNEQFF. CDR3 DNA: TGCGCCAGCAGCAAGACTAGCGGGACGTTTAATGAGCAGTTCTTC.

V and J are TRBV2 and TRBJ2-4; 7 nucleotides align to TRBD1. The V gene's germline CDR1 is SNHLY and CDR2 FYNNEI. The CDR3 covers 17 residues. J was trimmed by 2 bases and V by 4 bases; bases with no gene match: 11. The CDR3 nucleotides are TGTGCCAGCAGTGGTATAAGAGGGACAGAGACCAAAAACATTCAGTACTTC. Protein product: CASSGIRGTETKNIQYF.

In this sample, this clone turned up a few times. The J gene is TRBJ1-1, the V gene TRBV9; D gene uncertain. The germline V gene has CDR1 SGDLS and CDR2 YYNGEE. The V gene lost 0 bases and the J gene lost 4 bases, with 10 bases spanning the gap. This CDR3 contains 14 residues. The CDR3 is CASSVAGPSTEAFF. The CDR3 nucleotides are TGTGCCAGCAGCGTAGCCGGCCCTTCCACTGAAGCTTTCTTT.

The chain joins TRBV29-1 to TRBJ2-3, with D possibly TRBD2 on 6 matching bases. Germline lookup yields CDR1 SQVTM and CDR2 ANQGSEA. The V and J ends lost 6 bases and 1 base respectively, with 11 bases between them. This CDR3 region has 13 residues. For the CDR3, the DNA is TGCAGCGTGTCAGCGGGCGGCACAGATACGCAGTATTTT. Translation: CSVSAGGTDTQYF.

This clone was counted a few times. The CDR3 sequence: CASSVGNLGLEQYF. The CDR3 DNA sequence: TGTGCCAGCAGCGTAGGTAACCTAGGGCTCGAGCAGTACTTC. The chain carries TRBV9 and TRBJ2-7; no clear D. The V end lost 0 bases, the J end lost 6 bases, and 13 bases lay between the germline ends. CDR3 length: 14 residues. Germline V gives CDR1 SGDLS, CDR2 YYNGEE.

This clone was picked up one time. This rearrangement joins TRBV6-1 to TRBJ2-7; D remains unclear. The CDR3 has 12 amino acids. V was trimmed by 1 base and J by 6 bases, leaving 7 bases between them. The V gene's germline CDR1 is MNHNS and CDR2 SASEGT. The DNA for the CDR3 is TGTGCCAGCAGTGAAGGGCCAATCGAGCAGTACTTC. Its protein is CASSEGPIEQYF.

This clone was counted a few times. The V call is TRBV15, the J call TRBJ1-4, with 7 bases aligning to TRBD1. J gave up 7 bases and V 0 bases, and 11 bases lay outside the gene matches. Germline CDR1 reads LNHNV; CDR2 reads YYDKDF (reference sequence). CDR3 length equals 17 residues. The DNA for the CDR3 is TGTGCCACCAGCAGAGATTGGGGAACAGGGGCGGGTGAAAAACTGTTTTTT. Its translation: CATSRDWGTGAGEKLFF. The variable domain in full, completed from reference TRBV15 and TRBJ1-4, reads DAMVIQNPRYQVTQFGKPVTLSCSQTLNHNVMYWYQQKSSQAPKLLFHYYDKDFNNEADTPDNFQSRRPNTSFCFLDIRSPGLGDTAMYLCATSRDWGTGAGEKLFFGSGTQLSVL.

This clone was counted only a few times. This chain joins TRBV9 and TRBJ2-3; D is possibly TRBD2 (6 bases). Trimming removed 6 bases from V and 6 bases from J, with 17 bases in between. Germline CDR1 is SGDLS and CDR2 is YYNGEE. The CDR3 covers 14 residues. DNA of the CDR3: TGTGCCAGCACCGTCGGTGGGGGGACGGATACGCAGTATTTT. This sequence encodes CASTVGGGTDTQYF.

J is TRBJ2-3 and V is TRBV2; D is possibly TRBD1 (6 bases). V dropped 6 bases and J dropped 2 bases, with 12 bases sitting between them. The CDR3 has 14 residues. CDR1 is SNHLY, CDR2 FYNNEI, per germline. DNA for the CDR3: TGTGCCAGCAGGAAAGGACAGACCACAGATACGCAGTATTTT. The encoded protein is CASRKGQTTDTQYF.

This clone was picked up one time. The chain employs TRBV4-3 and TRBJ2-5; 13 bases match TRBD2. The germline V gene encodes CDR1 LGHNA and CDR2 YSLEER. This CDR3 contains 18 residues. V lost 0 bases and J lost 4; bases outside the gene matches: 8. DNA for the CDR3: TGCGCCAGCAGCCAAGAAAGGTTGACTAGCGGGAGGCTAGAGACCCAGTACTTC. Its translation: CASSQERLTSGRLETQYF.

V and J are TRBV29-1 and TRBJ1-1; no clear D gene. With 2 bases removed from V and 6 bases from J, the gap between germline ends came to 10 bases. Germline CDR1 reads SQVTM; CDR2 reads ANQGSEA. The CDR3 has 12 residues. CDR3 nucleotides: TGCAGCGTTGAAAGAGGAGCCCCTGAAGCTTTCTTT. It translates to CSVERGAPEAFF.

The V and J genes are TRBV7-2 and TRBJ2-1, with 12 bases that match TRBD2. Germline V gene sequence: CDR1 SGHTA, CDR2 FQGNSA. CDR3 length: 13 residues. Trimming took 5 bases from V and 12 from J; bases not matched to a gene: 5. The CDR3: CASSAETSGRQFF. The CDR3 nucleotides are TGTGCCAGCAGCGCAGAGACTAGCGGGAGGCAGTTCTTC.

In DNA, the CDR3 is TGTGCCAGCAGAAGGGCTAGCGGGGGCTACGAGCAGTACTTC. Encoded protein: CASRRASGGYEQYF. The chain carries TRBV25-1 and TRBJ2-7; 10 bases match TRBD2. Germline V gene data show CDR1 as MGHDK and CDR2 as SYGVNS. This CDR3 spans 14 amino acids. Losses at the gene ends were 6 bases for V and 3 bases for J; bases not matched to a gene: 5.

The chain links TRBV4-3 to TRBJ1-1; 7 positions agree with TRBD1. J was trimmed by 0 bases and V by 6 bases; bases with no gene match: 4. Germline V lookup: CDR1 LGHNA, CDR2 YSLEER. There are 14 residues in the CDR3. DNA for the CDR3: TGCGCCAGCAGGCGGGACAGCGTGAACACTGAAGCTTTCTTT. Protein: CASRRDSVNTEAFF.

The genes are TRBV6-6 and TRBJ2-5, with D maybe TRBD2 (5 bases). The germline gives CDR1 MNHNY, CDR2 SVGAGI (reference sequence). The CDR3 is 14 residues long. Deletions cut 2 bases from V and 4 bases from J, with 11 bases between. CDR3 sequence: CASSYRYGGETQYF. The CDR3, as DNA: TGTGCCAGCAGTTACCGGTATGGAGGAGAGACCCAGTACTTC.

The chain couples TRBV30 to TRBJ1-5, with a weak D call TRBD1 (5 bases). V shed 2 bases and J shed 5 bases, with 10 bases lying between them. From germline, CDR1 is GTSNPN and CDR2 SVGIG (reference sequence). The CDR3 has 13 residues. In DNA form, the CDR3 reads TGTGCCTGGAGTAGAGGGGCCTATCAGCCCCAGCATTTT. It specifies CAWSRGAYQPQHF.

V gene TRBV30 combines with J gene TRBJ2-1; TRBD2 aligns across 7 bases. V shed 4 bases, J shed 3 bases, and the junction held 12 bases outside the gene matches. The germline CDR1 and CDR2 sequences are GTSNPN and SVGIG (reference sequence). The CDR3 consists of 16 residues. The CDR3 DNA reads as TGTGCCTGGAAGGGAATGTCTAGCGGACACTACAATGAGCAGTTCTTC. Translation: CAWKGMSSGHYNEQFF. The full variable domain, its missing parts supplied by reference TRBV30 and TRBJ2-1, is SQTIHQWPATLVQPVGSPLSLECTVEGTSNPNLYWYRQAAGRGLQLLFYSVGIGQISSEVPQNLSASRPQDRQFILSSKKLLLSDSGFYLCAWKGMSSGHYNEQFFGPGTRLTVL.

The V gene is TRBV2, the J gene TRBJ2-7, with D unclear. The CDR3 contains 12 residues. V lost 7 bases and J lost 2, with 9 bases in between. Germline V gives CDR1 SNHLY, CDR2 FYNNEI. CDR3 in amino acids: CASIVGPYEQYF. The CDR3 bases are TGTGCCAGCATCGTTGGGCCCTACGAGCAGTACTTC.

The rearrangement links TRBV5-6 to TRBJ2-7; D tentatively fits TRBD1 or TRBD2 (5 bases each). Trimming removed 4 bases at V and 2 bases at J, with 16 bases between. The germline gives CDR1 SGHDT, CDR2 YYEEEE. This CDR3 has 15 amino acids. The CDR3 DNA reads TGTGCCAGCAGCCCGATCCGGGGCAGGGCCTACGAGCAGTACTTC. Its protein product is CASSPIRGRAYEQYF.

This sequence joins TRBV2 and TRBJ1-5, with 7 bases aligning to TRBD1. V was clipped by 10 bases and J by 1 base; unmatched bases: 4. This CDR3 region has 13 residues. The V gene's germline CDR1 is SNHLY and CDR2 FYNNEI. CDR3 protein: CATKGQSNQPQHF. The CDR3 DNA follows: TGTGCCACGAAGGGACAGAGCAATCAGCCCCAGCATTTT.

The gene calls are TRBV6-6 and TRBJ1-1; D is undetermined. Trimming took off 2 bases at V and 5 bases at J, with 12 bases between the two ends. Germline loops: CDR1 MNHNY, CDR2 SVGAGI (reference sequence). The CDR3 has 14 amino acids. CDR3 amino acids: CASSYPGVGTEAFF. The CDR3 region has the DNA TGTGCCAGCAGTTACCCCGGGGTGGGTACTGAAGCTTTCTTT.

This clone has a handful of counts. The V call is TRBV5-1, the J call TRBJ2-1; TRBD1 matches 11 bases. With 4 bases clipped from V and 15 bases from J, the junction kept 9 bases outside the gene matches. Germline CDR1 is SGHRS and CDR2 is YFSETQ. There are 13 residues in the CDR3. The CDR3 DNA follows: TGCGCCAGCAGCCCTCCCGGACAGGGGGCTCTGTTCTTC. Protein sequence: CASSPPGQGALFF.

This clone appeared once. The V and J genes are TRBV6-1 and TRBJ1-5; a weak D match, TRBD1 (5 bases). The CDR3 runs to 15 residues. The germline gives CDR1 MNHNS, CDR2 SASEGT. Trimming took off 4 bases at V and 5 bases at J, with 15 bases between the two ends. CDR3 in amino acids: CASSAPAGRDQPQHF. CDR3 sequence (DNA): TGTGCCAGCAGTGCCCCCGCAGGGAGGGATCAGCCCCAGCATTTT.